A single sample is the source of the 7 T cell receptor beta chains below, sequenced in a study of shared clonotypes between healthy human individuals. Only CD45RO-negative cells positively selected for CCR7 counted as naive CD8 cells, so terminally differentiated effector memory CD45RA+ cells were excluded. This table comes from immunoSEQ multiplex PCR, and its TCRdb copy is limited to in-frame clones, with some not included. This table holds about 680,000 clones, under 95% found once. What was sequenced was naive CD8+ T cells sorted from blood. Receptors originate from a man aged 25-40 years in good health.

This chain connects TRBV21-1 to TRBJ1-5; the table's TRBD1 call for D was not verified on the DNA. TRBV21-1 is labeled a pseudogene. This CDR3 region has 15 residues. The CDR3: CASTNGTGGPSPQHF. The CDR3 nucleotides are TGTGCCAGCACAAACGGGACAGGGGGTCCATCGCCCCAGCATTTT.

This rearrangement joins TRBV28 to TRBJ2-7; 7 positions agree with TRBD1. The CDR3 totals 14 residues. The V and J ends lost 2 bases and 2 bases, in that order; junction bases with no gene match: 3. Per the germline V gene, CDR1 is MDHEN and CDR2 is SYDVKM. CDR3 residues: CASSLGTVPYEQYF. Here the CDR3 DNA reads TGTGCCAGCAGTTTAGGGACAGTACCCTACGAGCAGTACTTC.

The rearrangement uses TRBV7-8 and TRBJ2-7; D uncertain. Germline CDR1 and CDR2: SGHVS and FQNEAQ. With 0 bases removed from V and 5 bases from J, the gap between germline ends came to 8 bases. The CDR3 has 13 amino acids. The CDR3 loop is CASSLATTDEQYF. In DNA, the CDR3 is TGTGCCAGCAGCTTAGCGACAACAGACGAGCAGTACTTC.

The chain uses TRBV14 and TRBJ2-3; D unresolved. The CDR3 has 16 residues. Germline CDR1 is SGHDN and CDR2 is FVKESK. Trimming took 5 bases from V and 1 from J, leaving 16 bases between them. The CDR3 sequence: CASSEYTNLGTDTQYF. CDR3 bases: TGTGCCAGCAGCGAATACACCAACCTGGGCACAGATACGCAGTATTTT. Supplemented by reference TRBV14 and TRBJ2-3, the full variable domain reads EAGVTQFPSHSVIEKGQTVTLRCDPISGHDNLYWYRRVMGKEIKFLLHFVKESKQDESGMPNNRFLAERTGGTYSTLKVQPAELEDSGVYFCASSEYTNLGTDTQYFGPGTRLTVL.

The CDR3 spells CASSVGADLNSNEQFF. CDR3 in DNA: TGTGCCAGCAGCGTAGGGGCCGACCTCAACAGCAATGAGCAGTTCTTC. The genes are TRBV9 and TRBJ2-1; D unresolved. From germline, CDR1 is SGDLS and CDR2 YYNGEE. This CDR3 spans 16 amino acids. The V gene lost 0 bases and the J gene lost 6 bases, with 16 bases spanning the gap.

The CDR3 is CASSPNRGRSDEQFF. In nucleotides, the CDR3 is TGTGCCAGCTCACCGAACAGGGGGCGTTCCGATGAGCAGTTCTTC. This chain connects TRBV18 to TRBJ2-1, with 9 bases matching TRBD1. J lost 8 bases, V lost 3 bases, and 8 bases had no gene match. Germline CDR1 KGHSH, CDR2 LQKENI. The CDR3 loop spans 15 amino acids.

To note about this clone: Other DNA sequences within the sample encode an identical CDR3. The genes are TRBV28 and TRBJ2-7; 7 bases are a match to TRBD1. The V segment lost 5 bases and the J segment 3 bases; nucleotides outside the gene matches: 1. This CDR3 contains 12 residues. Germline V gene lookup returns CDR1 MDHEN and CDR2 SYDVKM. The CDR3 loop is CASSGDSYEQYF. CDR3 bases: TGTGCCAGCAGTGGGGACAGCTACGAGCAGTACTTC.